This TCR beta chain came from a study of T cell changes during pregnancy in multiple sclerosis. TCRdb's copy holds only in-frame clones and misses some; the assay was immunoSEQ multiplex PCR. The table has 130,000 or so clones, approximately 96% seen once. Germline-derived CDR1 and CDR2 are SEHNR and FQNEAQ (reference sequence). Losses at the gene ends were 5 bases for V and 4 bases for J; bases not matched to a gene: 5. The CDR3 spans 14 residues. V usage is TRBV7-9 and J usage is TRBJ2-1; 7 nucleotides align to TRBD1. The receptor was derived from a female donor with multiple sclerosis, enrolled in a pregnancy study. This specimen was peripheral blood, taken after pregnancy. The CDR3 DNA sequence: TGTGCCAGCAGCGGTCAGGGGGTTTACAATGAGCAGTTCTTC. It codes for CASSGQGVYNEQFF.